This TCR beta chain appears in the sequencing data of a study of blood T cell repertoires in COVID-19. About the research overall: Acute and convalescent COVID-19 samples came from the United States, Italy and Spain.

In germline, CDR1 is LNHDA, CDR2 SQIVND (reference sequence). The germline V and J ends were trimmed by 2 bases and 0 bases, with 7 bases remaining between them. The CDR3 has 15 amino acids. Using immunoSEQ multiplex PCR, the repertoire was profiled, and TCRdb retains in-frame clones only, with some absent. The table has about 100,000 clones, 80% to 95% seen once. The receptor comes from a woman aged 45-60 years with COVID-19, enrolled during active disease. Sequencing input: peripheral blood. The chain employs TRBV19 and TRBJ1-4; TRBD1 is a possible D gene (6 bases). In DNA form, the CDR3 reads TGTGCCAGTAGTATATGGACAGCAACTAATGAAAAACTGTTTTTT. As protein: CASSIWTATNEKLFF. Full variable domain (outside the CDR3, taken from reference TRBV19 and TRBJ1-4): DGGITQSPKYLFRKEGQNVTLSCEQNLNHDAMYWYRQDPGQGLRLIYYSQIVNDFQKGDIAEGYSVSREKKESFPLTVTSAQKNPTAFYLCASSIWTATNEKLFFGSGTQLSVL.